This TCR beta chain was profiled in a study of T cell responses to AZD1222 COVID-19 vaccine. Broader study findings: Only six people who got AZD1222 tested seropositive at baseline. Repertoire samples came only from after the peak T cell response. Regions 160-218 and 743-854 dominated among vaccine-associated CD4 TCRs spanning spike.

The V segment lost 5 bases and the J segment 5 bases; nucleotides outside the gene matches: 5. The CDR3 covers 16 residues. Germline V gene lookup returns CDR1 SGHTA and CDR2 FQGNSA. As for this clone: Its specificity is unknown.

The method was immunoSEQ multiplex PCR; TCRdb's version includes in-frame clones alone and lacks a portion of them. The sample yields about 150,000 clones, about nine tenths seen once. Second doses at about 4 or about 12 weeks were pooled. This chain joins TRBV7-2 and TRBJ2-5; 16 bases are a match to TRBD2. This specimen consisted of peripheral blood, obtained 28 days after the second AZD1222 dose. The receptor was isolated from an adult who received the AZD1222 COVID-19 vaccine. Here the CDR3 reads CASSPGLAGGRETQYF. DNA of the CDR3: TGTGCCAGCAGCCCGGGACTAGCGGGGGGGCGGGAGACCCAGTACTTC.